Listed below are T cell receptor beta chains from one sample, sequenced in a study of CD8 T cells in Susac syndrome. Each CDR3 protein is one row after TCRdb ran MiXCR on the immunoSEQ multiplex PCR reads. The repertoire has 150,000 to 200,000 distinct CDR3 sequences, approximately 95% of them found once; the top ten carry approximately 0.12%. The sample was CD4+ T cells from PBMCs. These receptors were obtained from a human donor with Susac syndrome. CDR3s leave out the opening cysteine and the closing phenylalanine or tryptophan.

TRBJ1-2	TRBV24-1	ATSGSGWNYGYT
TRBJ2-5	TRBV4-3	ASSDLRGHQETQY
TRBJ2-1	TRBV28	ASSSPGEAANEQF
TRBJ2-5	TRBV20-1	SASHRGRMETQY
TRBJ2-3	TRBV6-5	ASSYSAEPGSQY
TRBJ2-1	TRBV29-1	SVAFYNEQF
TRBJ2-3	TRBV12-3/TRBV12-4	ASTGFADTQY
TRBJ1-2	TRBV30	AWGSIFSGYT
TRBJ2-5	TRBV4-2	ASSQGTSAQETQY
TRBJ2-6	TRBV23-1	ATSSGGHVFSGANVLT
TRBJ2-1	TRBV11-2	ASSLAPGTNEQF
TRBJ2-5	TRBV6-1	ASNGQGKGETQY
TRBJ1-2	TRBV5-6	ASSPRGIGTYGYT
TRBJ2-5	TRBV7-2	ASSLGGGAGETQY
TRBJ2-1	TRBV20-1	SASADGNEQF
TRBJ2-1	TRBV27	ASSSGLAGDNEQF
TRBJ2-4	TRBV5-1	ASSLEWGQGPLSIQY
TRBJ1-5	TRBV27	ASSLLGRDNQPQH
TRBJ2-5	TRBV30	AYGPTEETQY
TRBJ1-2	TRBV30	AWNPGAGYGYT
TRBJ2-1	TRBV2	ASGASGLYNEQF
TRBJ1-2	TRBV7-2	ASSLATASGNYGYT
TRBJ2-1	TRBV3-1	ASSQKLAGAPQF
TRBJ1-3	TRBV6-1	ASSPLDRGLSGNTIY
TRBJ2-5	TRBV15	ATSRGRQEETQY
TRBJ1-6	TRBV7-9	ASRPSGTDGSPLH
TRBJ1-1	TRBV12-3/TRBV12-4	ASSLAGQREAF
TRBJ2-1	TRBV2	ASSFSFKQF
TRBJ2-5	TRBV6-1	ASSPPAGPLETQY
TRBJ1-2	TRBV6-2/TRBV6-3	ASTLQGEDYGYT
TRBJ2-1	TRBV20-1	SASHHDEQF
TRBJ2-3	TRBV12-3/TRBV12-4	ASSSPPGTRLDTQY
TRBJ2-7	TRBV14	ASSQGDRGVTSYEQY
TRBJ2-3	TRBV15	ATSRAPGQRGNDTQY
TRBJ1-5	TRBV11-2	ASSRGAAGNQPQH
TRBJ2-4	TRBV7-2	ASSLGTGGQGIQY
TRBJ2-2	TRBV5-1	ASRGQYTGELF
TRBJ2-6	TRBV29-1	SVTTISGANVLT
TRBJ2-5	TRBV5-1	LVVGLDETQY
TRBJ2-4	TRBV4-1	ASSQRVLAGGAAKNIQY
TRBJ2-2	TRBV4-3	ASSQIPGLTGELF
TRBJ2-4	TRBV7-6	ASSPRRGGNQAKNIQY
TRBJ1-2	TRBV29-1	SVEAGGGGYT
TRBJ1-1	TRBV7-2	ASSLGRTVGAEAF
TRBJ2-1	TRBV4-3	ASSYSSHLPNEQF
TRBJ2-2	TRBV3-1	ASSPGLAVTKGGELF
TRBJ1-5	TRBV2	ASSWDGNQPQH
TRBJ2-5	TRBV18	ASVRDFQGAQY
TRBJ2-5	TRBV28	ASSSGQLGTQY
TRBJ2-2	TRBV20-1	SAKDGGATGELF
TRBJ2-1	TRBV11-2	ASSTWGVSYNEQF
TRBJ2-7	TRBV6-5	ASRTPTDSSYEQY
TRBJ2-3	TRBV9	ASSLGSRNTDTQY
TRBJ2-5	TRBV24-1	ATSDTTGISIETQY
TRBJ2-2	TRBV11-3	ASSYRGTTGELF
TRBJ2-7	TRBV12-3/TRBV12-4	ASGPHGYEQY
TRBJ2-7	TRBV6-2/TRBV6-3	ASSRDPLYEQY
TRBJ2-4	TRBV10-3	AISDGLAKNIQY
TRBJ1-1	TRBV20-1	SASLVDGMNTEAF